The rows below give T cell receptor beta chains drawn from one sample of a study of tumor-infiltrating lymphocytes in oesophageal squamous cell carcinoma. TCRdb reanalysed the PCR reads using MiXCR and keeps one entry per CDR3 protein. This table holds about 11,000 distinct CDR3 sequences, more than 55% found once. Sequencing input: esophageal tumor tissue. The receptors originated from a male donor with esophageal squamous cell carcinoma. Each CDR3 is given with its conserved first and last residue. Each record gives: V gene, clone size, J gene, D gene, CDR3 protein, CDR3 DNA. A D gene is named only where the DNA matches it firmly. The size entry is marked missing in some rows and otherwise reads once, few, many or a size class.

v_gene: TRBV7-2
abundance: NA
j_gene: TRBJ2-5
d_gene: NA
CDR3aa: CASSPGTTQGQYF
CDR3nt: TGTGCCAGCAGCCCAGGGACGACACAGGGCCAGTACTTC

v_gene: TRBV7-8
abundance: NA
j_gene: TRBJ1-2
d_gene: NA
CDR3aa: CASSLFQGPSYGYTF
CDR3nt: TGTGCCAGCAGCTTATTCCAGGGTCCGAGCTATGGCTACACCTTC

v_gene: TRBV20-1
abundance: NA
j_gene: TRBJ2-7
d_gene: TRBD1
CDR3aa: CSANRDSYEQYF
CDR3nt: TGCAGTGCTAACCGGGACAGCTACGAGCAGTACTTC

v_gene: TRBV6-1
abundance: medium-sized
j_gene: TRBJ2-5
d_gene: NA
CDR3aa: CASSSLGTQYF
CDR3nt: TGTGCCAGCAGCTCCTTGGGGACCCAGTACTTC

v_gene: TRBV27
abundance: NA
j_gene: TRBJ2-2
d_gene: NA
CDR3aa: CASSSIDRKATGELFF
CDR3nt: TGTGCCAGCAGTTCAATAGACAGGAAAGCCACCGGGGAGCTGTTTTTT

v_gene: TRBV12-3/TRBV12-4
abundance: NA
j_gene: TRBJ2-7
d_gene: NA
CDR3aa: CASRPGLLVVGELYF
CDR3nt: TGTGCCAGCAGGCCGGGACTTTTGGTCGTCGGGGAGCTGTACTTC

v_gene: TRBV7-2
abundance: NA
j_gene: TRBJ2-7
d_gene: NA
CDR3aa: CASSLGADTQYF
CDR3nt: TGTGCCAGCAGCTTAGGAGCAGATACGCAGTACTTC

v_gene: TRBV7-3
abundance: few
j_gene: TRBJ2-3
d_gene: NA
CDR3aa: CASSLIPSTDTQYF
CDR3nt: TGTGCCAGCAGCTTAATTCCTAGCACAGATACGCAGTATTTT

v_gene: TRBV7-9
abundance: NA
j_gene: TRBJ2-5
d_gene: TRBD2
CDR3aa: CASSLTGTRETQYF
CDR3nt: TGTGCCAGCAGCCTTACAGGGACTAGAGAGACCCAGTACTTC

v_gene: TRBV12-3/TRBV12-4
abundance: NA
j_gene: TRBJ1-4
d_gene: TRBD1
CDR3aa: CASSPRTGQGSEKLFF
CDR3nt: TGTGCCAGCAGTCCTCGAACTGGACAGGGATCCGAAAAACTGTTTTTT

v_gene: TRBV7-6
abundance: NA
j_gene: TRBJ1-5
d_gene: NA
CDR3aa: CASSSGSGSPNQPQHF
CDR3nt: TGTGCCAGCAGCTCCGGATCAGGGTCCCCCAATCAGCCCCAGCATTTT

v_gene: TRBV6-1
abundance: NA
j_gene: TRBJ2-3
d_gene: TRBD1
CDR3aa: CASSERQGVTDTQYF
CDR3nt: TGTGCCAGCAGTGAAAGACAGGGGGTCACAGATACGCAGTATTTT

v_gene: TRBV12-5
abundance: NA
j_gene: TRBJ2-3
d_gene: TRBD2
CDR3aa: CASGWTSGSRTQYF
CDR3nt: TGTGCTAGTGGTTGGACTAGCGGGAGTCGAACGCAGTATTTT

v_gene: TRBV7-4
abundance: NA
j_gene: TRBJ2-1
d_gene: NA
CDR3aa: CASSSSASSYNEQFF
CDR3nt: TGTGCCAGCAGCTCTAGCGCCTCATCCTACAATGAGCAGTTCTTC

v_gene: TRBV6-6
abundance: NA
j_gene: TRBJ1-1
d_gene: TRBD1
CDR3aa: CASSVNRGEAFF
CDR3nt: TGTGCCAGCAGTGTAAACAGGGGTGAAGCTTTCTTT

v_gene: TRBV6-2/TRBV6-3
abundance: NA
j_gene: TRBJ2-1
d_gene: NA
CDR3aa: CASSYSRGNEQFF
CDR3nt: TGTGCCAGCAGTTACTCGCGCGGAAATGAGCAGTTCTTC

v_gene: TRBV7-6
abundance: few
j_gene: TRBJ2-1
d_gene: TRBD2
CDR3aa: CASSFSGEFYEQFF
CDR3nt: TGTGCCAGCAGCTTTAGCGGGGAGTTCTATGAGCAGTTCTTC

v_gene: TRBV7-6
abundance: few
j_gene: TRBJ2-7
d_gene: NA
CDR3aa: CASSLGGGSYEQYF
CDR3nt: TGTGCCAGCAGCTTAGGAGGTGGCTCCTACGAGCAGTACTTC

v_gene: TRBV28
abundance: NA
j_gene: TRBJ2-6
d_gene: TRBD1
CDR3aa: CASSLGTAAGAGANVLTF
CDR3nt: TGTGCCAGCAGTTTAGGGACAGCAGCCGGCGCTGGGGCCAACGTCCTGACTTTC

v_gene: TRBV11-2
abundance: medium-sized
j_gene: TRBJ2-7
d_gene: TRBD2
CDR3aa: CASSSRGLLAGLYEQYF
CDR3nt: TGTGCCAGCAGCTCCCGGGGATTGCTAGCGGGATTGTACGAGCAGTACTTC

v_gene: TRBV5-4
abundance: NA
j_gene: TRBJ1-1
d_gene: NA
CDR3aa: CASSFGSGVANTEAFF
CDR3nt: TGTGCCAGCAGCTTTGGTTCAGGGGTTGCGAACACTGAAGCTTTCTTT

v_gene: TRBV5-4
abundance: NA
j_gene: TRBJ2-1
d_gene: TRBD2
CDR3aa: CASSTQYRRREGHNEQFF
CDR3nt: TGTGCCAGCAGCACACAATACAGGCGGCGGGAGGGCCACAATGAGCAGTTCTTC

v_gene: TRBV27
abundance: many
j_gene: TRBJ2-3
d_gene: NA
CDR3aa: CASSSYRDHSVDTQYF
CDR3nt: TGTGCCAGCAGTTCCTACAGGGATCATAGTGTGGATACGCAGTATTTT